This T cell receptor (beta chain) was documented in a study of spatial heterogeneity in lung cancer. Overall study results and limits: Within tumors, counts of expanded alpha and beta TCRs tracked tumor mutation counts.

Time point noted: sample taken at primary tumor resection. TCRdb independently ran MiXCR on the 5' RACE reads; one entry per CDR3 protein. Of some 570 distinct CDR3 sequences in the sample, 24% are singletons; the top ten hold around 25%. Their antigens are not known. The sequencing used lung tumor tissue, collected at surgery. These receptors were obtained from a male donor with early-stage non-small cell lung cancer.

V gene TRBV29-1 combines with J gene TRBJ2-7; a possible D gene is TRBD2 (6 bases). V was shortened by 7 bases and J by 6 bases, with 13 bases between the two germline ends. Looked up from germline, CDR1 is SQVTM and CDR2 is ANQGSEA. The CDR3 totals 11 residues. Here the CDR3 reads CSAARGTEQYF. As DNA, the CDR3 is TGCAGCGCAGCTCGGGGGACCGAGCAGTACTTC.